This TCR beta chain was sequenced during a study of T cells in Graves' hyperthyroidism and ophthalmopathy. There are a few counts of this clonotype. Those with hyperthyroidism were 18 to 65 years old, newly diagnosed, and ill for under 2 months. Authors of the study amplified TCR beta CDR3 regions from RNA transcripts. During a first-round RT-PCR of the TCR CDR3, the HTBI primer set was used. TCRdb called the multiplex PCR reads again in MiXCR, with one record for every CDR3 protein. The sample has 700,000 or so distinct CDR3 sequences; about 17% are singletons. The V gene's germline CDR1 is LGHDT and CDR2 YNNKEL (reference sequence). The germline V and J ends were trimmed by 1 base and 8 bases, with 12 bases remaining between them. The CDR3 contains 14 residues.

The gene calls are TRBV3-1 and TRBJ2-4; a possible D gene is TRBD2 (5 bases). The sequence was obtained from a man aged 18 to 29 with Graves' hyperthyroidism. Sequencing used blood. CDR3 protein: CASSQGPFGDIQYF. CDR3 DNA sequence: TGTGCCAGCAGCCAAGGCCCCTTCGGGGACATTCAGTACTTC.